This TCR beta chain was obtained from a study of shared clonotypes between healthy human individuals. Assay used: immunoSEQ multiplex PCR; TCRdb lists only in-frame clones, some missing. This sample has some 600,000 clones, with roughly 96% found just once. V was clipped by 6 bases and J by 4 bases, with 7 bases between them. This CDR3 is built from 12 residues. Germline V gene lookup returns CDR1 MDHEN and CDR2 SYDVKM. To note about this clone: Its matching antigen is unknown. The same CDR3 is also encoded by other DNA sequences in this sample.

Naivety among CD8 cells was defined by CD45RO negativity and positive CCR7 selection, thereby excluding terminally differentiated effector memory CD45RA+ cells. Points from the study as a whole: Relative to memory subsets, naive subsets generally showed larger estimated richness. Among several donors, roughly 5.4% of naive CD4 clonotypes were found in common.

This sequence originates from a woman aged 30 to 39 in good health. Sequences were obtained from naive CD8+ T cells sorted from blood. The chain uses TRBV28 and TRBJ2-1, with D unclear. The CDR3 nucleotides are TGTGCCAGCAGCAAGACTTACAATGAGCAGTTCTTC. Encoded protein: CASSKTYNEQFF.